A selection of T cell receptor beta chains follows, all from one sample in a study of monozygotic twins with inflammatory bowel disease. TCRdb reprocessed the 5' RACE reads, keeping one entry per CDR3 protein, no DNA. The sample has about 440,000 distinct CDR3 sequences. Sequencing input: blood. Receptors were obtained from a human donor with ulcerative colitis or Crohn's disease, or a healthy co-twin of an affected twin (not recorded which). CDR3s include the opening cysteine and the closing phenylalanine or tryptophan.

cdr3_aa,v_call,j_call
CASSLRDSYNEQFF,TRBV19,TRBJ2-1
CAIRGRGTVADTQYF,TRBV10-3,TRBJ2-3
CASSPLGGYEQYF,TRBV18,TRBJ2-7
CASSLDPRNTIYF,TRBV18,TRBJ1-3
CSASTGSGTGELFF,TRBV20-1,TRBJ2-2
CSVVRGAGTEAFF,TRBV29-1,TRBJ1-1
CASREGGSTDTQYF,TRBV28,TRBJ2-3
CSARGGAGENQPQHF,TRBV20-1,TRBJ1-5
CASSQYRTNGNTIYF,TRBV4-3,TRBJ1-3
CSVGPGLKGGTEAFF,TRBV29-1,TRBJ1-1
CASSLDRFNEKLFF,TRBV4-3,TRBJ1-4
CASSQERAGASSTDTQYF,TRBV4-2,TRBJ2-3